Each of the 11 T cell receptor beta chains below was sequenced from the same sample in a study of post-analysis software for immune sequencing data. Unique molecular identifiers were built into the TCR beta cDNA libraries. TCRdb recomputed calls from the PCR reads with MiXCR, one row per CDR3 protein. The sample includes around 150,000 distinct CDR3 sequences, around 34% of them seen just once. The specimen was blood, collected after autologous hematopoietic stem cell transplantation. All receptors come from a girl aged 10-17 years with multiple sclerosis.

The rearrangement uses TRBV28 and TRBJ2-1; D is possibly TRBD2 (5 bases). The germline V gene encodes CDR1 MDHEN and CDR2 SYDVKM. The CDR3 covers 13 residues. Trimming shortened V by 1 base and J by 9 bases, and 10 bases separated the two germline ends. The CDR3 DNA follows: TGTGCCAGCAGTTTATCCCCGGGATCTGAGCAGTTCTTC. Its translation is CASSLSPGSEQFF.

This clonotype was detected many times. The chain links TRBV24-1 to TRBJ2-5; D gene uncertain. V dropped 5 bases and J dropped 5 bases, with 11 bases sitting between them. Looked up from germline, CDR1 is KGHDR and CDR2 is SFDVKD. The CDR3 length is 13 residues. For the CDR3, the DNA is TGTGCCACCAGTGCCCTTGGTTTGGAGACCCAGTACTTC. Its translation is CATSALGLETQYF.

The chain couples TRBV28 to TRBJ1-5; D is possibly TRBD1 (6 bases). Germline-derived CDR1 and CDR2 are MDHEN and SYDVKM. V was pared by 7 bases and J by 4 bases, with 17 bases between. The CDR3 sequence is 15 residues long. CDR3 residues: CASIPGGRRNQPQHF. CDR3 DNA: TGTGCCAGCATTCCTGGGGGCCGACGGAATCAGCCCCAGCATTTT.

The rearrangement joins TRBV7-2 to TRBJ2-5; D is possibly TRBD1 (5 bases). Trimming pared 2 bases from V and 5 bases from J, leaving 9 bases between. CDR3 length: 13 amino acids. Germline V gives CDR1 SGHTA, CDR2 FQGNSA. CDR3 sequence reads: CASSLLGLETQYF. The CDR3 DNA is TGTGCCAGCAGCTTACTGGGGCTGGAGACCCAGTACTTC.

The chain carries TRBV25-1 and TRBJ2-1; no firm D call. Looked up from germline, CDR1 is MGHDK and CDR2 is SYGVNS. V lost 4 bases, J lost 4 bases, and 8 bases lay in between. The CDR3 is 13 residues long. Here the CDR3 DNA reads TGTGCCAGCAGTGTAAGGTTTTACAATGAGCAGTTCTTC. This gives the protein CASSVRFYNEQFF.

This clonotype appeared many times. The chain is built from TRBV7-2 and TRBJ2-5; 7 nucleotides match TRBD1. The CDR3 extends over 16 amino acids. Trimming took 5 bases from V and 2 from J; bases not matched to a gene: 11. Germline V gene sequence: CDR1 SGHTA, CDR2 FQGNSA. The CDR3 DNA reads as TGTGCCAGCAGCAGAAGGACAGGCCAATTACAAGAGACCCAGTACTTC. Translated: CASSRRTGQLQETQYF.

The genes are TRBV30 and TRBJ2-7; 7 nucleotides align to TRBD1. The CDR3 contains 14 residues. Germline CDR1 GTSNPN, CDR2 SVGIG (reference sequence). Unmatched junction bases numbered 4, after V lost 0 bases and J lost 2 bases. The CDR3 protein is CAWSVNRGAYEQYF. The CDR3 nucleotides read TGTGCCTGGAGTGTCAACAGGGGAGCCTACGAGCAGTACTTC.

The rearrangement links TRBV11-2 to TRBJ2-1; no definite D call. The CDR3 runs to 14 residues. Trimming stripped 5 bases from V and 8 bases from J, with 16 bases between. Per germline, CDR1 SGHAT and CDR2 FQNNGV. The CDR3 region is CASSPVNRQDEQFF. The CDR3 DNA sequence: TGTGCCAGCAGCCCCGTAAATAGGCAGGATGAGCAGTTCTTC.

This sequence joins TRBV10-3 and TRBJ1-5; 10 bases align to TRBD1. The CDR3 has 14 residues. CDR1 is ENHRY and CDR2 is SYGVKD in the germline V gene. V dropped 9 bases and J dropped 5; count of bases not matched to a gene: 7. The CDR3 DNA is TGTGCCATTAGTAGGGACAGGGGCCATCAGCCCCAGCATTTT. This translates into CAISRDRGHQPQHF.

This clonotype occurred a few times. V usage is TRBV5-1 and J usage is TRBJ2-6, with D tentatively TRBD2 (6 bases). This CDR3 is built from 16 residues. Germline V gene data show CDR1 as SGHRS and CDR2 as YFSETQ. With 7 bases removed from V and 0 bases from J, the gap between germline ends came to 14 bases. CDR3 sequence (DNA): TGCGCCAGCGGTGGGGAGGCACCCTCTGGGGCCAACGTCCTGACTTTC. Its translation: CASGGEAPSGANVLTF.

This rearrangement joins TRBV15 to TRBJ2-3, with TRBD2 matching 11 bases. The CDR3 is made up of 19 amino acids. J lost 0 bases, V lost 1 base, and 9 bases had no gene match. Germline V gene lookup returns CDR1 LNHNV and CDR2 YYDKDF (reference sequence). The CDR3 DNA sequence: TGTGCCACCAGCAGAGTTAAGGGACTAGCGGTATCTAGCACAGATACGCAGTATTTT. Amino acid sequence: CATSRVKGLAVSSTDTQYF. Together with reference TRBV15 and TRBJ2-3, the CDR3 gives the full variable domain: DAMVIQNPRYQVTQFGKPVTLSCSQTLNHNVMYWYQQKSSQAPKLLFHYYDKDFNNEADTPDNFQSRRPNTSFCFLDIRSPGLGDTAMYLCATSRVKGLAVSSTDTQYFGPGTRLTVL.